Following are 30 T cell receptor beta chains from one sample sequenced in a study of blood T cell repertoires in COVID-19. Clones were sequenced by immunoSEQ multiplex PCR, and TCRdb holds only the in-frame ones, with some missing. The table shows around 250,000 clones, with 70% to 90% occurring only once. Sequencing was done on a sample of PBMCs or T cells enriched from blood (not recorded which). The source is a woman aged 40 to 50 with acute COVID-19.

This chain links TRBV3-1 (or the pseudogene TRBV3-2) with TRBJ1-1; tentative D call: TRBD1 (5 bases). CDR3 length: 12 residues. Trimming took 2 bases from V and 8 from J, leaving 9 bases between them. Germline V gives CDR1 LGHDT, CDR2 YNNKEL (reference sequence). In nucleotides, the CDR3 is TGTGCCAGCAGCCAAAGACAGTTCGAAGCTTTCTTT. Translation: CASSQRQFEAFF.

The genes are TRBV28 and TRBJ1-6; TRBD1 is a possible D gene (6 bases). The CDR3 runs 16 residues. The germline V gene has CDR1 MDHEN and CDR2 SYDVKM. V lost 3 bases and J 10 bases, leaving 19 bases between the germline ends. In nucleotides, the CDR3 is TGTGCCAGCAGTTTGGCAGGGGCTGCCATGGGGTCACCCCTCCACTTT. Translated, it gives CASSLAGAAMGSPLHF.

This CDR3 reads CASSQELDPKNIQYF. CDR3 sequence (DNA): TGCGCCAGCAGCCAAGAGTTAGATCCCAAAAACATTCAGTACTTC. The chain combines TRBV4-3 with TRBJ2-4, with no clear D. The CDR3 spans 15 residues. V lost 0 bases and J lost 2, with 8 bases in between. Germline assignment: CDR1 LGHNA and CDR2 YSLEER.

The chain employs TRBV7-2 and TRBJ2-5; TRBD1 aligns across 10 bases. V gave up 1 base and J gave up 4 bases; unmatched junction bases: 3. Per germline, CDR1 SGHTA and CDR2 FQGNSA. CDR3 size: 15 residues. The chain's CDR3 is CASSLVWTGGETQYF. The CDR3 DNA sequence: TGTGCCAGCAGCTTAGTCTGGACAGGGGGAGAGACCCAGTACTTC.

The chain has TRBV15 and TRBJ2-1; D possibly corresponds to TRBD2 (6 bases). From germline, CDR1 is LNHNV and CDR2 YYDKDF (reference sequence). This CDR3 has 16 amino acids. Trimming removed 3 bases from V and 4 bases from J, with 16 bases in between. The CDR3 bases are TGTGCCACCAGCAGGGAGGGAGCGTACCAATACAATGAGCAGTTCTTC. Its protein product is CATSREGAYQYNEQFF.

The V and J genes are TRBV7-6 and TRBJ2-2; TRBD2 aligns across 11 bases. Germline CDR1 reads SGHVS; CDR2 reads FNYEAQ. The ends lost 1 base at V and 6 bases at J; junction bases unmatched: 4. The CDR3 runs to 16 residues. Here the CDR3 reads CASSLGLAGYSGELFF. CDR3 nucleotide sequence: TGTGCCAGCAGCTTAGGACTAGCGGGATATTCCGGGGAGCTGTTTTTT.

This clone was seen just once. The chain links TRBV4-3 to TRBJ1-6; D remains unclear. V dropped 4 bases and J dropped 9 bases, with 13 bases sitting between them. CDR3 length: 14 amino acids. From germline, CDR1 is LGHNA and CDR2 YSLEER. This CDR3 reads CASSLAGRSSPLHF. CDR3 DNA: TGCGCCAGCAGCCTAGCGGGAAGGAGTTCACCCCTCCACTTT.

The chain recombines TRBV11-2 with TRBJ2-7; the D gene is possibly TRBD1 (5 bases). Trimming cost V 0 bases and J 3 bases, with 9 bases left between them. This CDR3 region has 14 residues. Germline values: CDR1 SGHAT, CDR2 FQNNGV. CDR3: CASSLDTGVYEQYF. In nucleotides, the CDR3 is TGTGCCAGCAGCTTAGATACAGGCGTCTACGAGCAGTACTTC.

V gene TRBV15 combines with J gene TRBJ2-2, with 8 positions matching TRBD1. After removal of 6 bases from V and 5 bases from J, the junction contained 14 bases not matched to a gene. Germline V lookup: CDR1 LNHNV, CDR2 YYDKDF (reference sequence). This CDR3 comprises 17 residues. The CDR3 loop reads CATRGGQAIIRTGELFF. In DNA form, the CDR3 reads TGTGCCACCAGGGGGGGACAGGCTATCATTCGGACCGGGGAGCTGTTTTTT. The complete variable domain, with remaining parts taken from reference TRBV15 and TRBJ2-2, reads DAMVIQNPRYQVTQFGKPVTLSCSQTLNHNVMYWYQQKSSQAPKLLFHYYDKDFNNEADTPDNFQSRRPNTSFCFLDIRSPGLGDTAMYLCATRGGQAIIRTGELFFGEGSRLTVL.

The chain is built from TRBV11-2 and TRBJ2-5; TRBD1 might be the D (5 bases). Germline loops: CDR1 SGHAT, CDR2 FQNNGV. The CDR3 length is 15 residues. V gave up 0 bases and J gave up 2 bases, with 10 bases separating them. CDR3 sequence (DNA): TGTGCCAGCAGCTTAGACCGCACAGGACAAGAGACCCAGTACTTC. This encodes CASSLDRTGQETQYF.

This clone was observed a few times. V usage is TRBV2 and J usage is TRBJ2-5, with 7 bases lining up with TRBD1. CDR1 SNHLY and CDR2 FYNNEI come from the germline V gene. V shed 11 bases, J shed 2 bases, and the junction held 2 bases outside the gene matches. The CDR3 is 11 amino acids. The DNA for the CDR3 is TGTGCCGTACAGGGGCAAGAGACCCAGTACTTC. It codes for CAVQGQETQYF.

The chain recombines TRBV7-8 with TRBJ2-1, with 7 bases matching TRBD2. Per germline, CDR1 SGHVS and CDR2 FQNEAQ. The CDR3 runs 15 residues. Trimming cost V 1 base and J 2 bases; bases outside gene matches: 2. As DNA, the CDR3 is TGTGCCAGCAGCTTAGGCGGGACTACCTACAATGAGCAGTTCTTC. Residues: CASSLGGTTYNEQFF.

In nucleotides, the CDR3 is TGTGCCAGTAGTATAGCGCCGACAGGCAATCAGCCCCAGCATTTT. It encodes CASSIAPTGNQPQHF. The chain carries TRBV19 and TRBJ1-5; weak D call: TRBD1 (5 bases). V lost 1 base to trimming and J lost 2 bases, with 9 bases between them. The CDR3 totals 15 residues. Germline values: CDR1 LNHDA, CDR2 SQIVND (reference sequence).

In regard to this clone: Other DNA sequences from this sample encode an identical CDR3 as well. The J gene is TRBJ1-1, the V gene TRBV30; D might be TRBD1 (5 bases). V lost 1 base, J lost 2 bases, and 8 bases lay in between. CDR3 length: 13 amino acids. The V gene's germline CDR1 is GTSNPN and CDR2 SVGIG (reference sequence). The CDR3 reads CAWSATVNTEAFF. For the CDR3, the DNA is TGTGCCTGGAGTGCGACAGTTAACACTGAAGCTTTCTTT.

This clone was observed once. This chain links TRBV10-2 with TRBJ2-1, with D possibly being TRBD1 (6 bases). Germline loops: CDR1 WSHSY, CDR2 SAAADI. Trimming pared 0 bases from V and 3 bases from J, leaving 9 bases between. The CDR3 contains 15 residues. CDR3 DNA sequence: TGCGCCAGCAGTGAGTCGGCAGGGGACTACAATGAGCAGTTCTTC. It encodes CASSESAGDYNEQFF.

The V and J genes are TRBV2 and TRBJ1-5; 7 bases match TRBD1. CDR3 size: 14 residues. Trimming took 6 bases from V and 1 from J; bases not matched to a gene: 3. Germline CDR1 is SNHLY and CDR2 is FYNNEI. This CDR3 is CASSRDSSNQPQHF. CDR3 bases: TGTGCCAGCAGCCGGGACAGCAGCAATCAGCCCCAGCATTTT.

This clone was seen just once. The CDR3 bases are TGTGCCAGTAGTACCTCCGGCAGGGCGGGCAATCAGCCCCAGCATTTT. Translating it yields CASSTSGRAGNQPQHF. The chain couples TRBV19 to TRBJ1-5; TRBD1 might be the D (5 bases). The CDR3 contains 16 residues. Germline CDR1 reads LNHDA; CDR2 reads SQIVND (reference sequence). Trimming took 4 bases from V and 2 from J, leaving 15 bases between them.

The V and J genes are TRBV5-8 and TRBJ1-4; 7 bases align to TRBD1. Trimming cost V 7 bases and J 6 bases; bases outside gene matches: 9. Per the germline V gene, CDR1 is SGHTS and CDR2 is YDEGEE. CDR3 length: 14 residues. CDR3 nucleotide sequence: TGTGCCAGCGGAAACGACAGGGTGGATGAAAAACTGTTTTTT. Residues: CASGNDRVDEKLFF. Drawing the rest from reference TRBV5-8 and TRBJ1-4, the complete variable domain is EAGVTQSPTHLIKTRGQQATLRCSPISGHTSVYWYQQALGLGLQFLLWYDEGEERNRGNFPPRFSGRQFPNYSSELNVNALELEDSALYLCASGNDRVDEKLFFGSGTQLSVL.

This clone was observed once. The chain joins TRBV7-9 to TRBJ2-5; the D is unclear. Trimming took off 7 bases at V and 4 bases at J, with 13 bases between the two ends. The CDR3 spans 13 residues. Germline V gives CDR1 SEHNR, CDR2 FQNEAQ (reference sequence). The DNA of the CDR3 is TGTGCCAGCACCCCATCCCATTTAGAGACCCAGTACTTC. Translation gives CASTPSHLETQYF.

The genes are TRBV5-1 and TRBJ2-1, with 9 bases aligning to TRBD1. V lost 4 bases to trimming and J lost 5 bases; unmatched junction nucleotides: 10. Germline loops: CDR1 SGHRS, CDR2 YFSETQ. This CDR3 comprises 16 residues. The CDR3 sequence is CASSPPGTGKHNEQFF. CDR3 DNA: TGCGCCAGCAGCCCACCCGGGACAGGGAAGCACAATGAGCAGTTCTTC.

This clone was recorded once. V gene TRBV4-1 combines with J gene TRBJ1-1; D unclear. The germline CDR1 and CDR2 sequences are MGHRA and YSYEKL. Trimming removed 4 bases from V and 0 bases from J, with 15 bases in between. The CDR3 sequence is 16 residues long. CDR3 nucleotides: TGCGCCAGCAGCCCTCCCCTTGTTCGGGTGAACACTGAAGCTTTCTTT. Translated: CASSPPLVRVNTEAFF.

The V call is TRBV4-1, the J call TRBJ1-3, with D perhaps TRBD1 (6 bases). The CDR3 sequence is 16 residues long. Trimming took off 0 bases at V and 3 bases at J, with 12 bases between the two ends. Germline assignment: CDR1 MGHRA and CDR2 YSYEKL. CDR3 nucleotide sequence: TGCGCCAGCAGCCAAGAGTCAGAGGGACATGGAAACACCATATATTTT. Translated, it gives CASSQESEGHGNTIYF.

This sequence joins TRBV10-3 and TRBJ2-1; no reliable D call. Trimming took off 4 bases at V and 7 bases at J, with 8 bases between the two ends. CDR3 length: 12 residues. CDR1 and CDR2 from the germline V gene are ENHRY and SYGVKD. CDR3 coding DNA: TGTGCCATCAGTGGCCGGGTGAATGAGCAGTTCTTC. Encoded protein: CAISGRVNEQFF.

This clone was detected once. The chain is built from TRBV4-1 and TRBJ2-7; D is undetermined. V was cut by 0 bases and J by 2 bases, with 8 bases left in between. This CDR3 has 14 residues. Germline V lookup: CDR1 MGHRA, CDR2 YSYEKL. The CDR3 loop is CASSQDFAAYEQYF. The DNA for the CDR3 is TGCGCCAGCAGCCAAGATTTCGCGGCCTACGAGCAGTACTTC.

This clone occurred once. The gene calls are TRBV9 and TRBJ2-7; TRBD1 might be the D (6 bases). CDR1 is SGDLS and CDR2 is YYNGEE in the germline V gene. This CDR3 region has 16 residues. With 1 base removed from V and 3 bases from J, the gap between germline ends came to 17 bases. The CDR3 reads CASSVSPQGPDYEQYF. Written as DNA, the CDR3 is TGTGCCAGCAGCGTAAGCCCTCAGGGGCCTGACTACGAGCAGTACTTC.

The gene calls are TRBV28 and TRBJ2-2; TRBD1 agrees at 8 bases. The CDR3 runs to 14 residues. CDR1 and CDR2 (germline): MDHEN, SYDVKM. In nucleotides, the CDR3 is TGTGCAGCCAGCGTTACAGGGGGCACCGGGGAGCTGTTTTTT. Its translation: CAASVTGGTGELFF. Full variable domain (remainder filled in from reference TRBV28 and TRBJ2-2): DVKVTQSSRYLVKRTGEKVFLECVQDMDHENMFWYRQDPGLGLRLIYFSYDVKMKEKGDIPEGYSVSREKKERFSLILESASTNQTSMYLCAASVTGGTGELFFGEGSRLTVL.

The CDR3 here is CASSEGVAGVVGELFF. CDR3 nucleotides: TGCGCCAGCAGTGAGGGGGTAGCGGGAGTTGTCGGGGAGCTGTTTTTT. The chain has TRBV10-1 and TRBJ2-2; 9 positions match TRBD2. The CDR3 totals 16 residues. Looked up from germline, CDR1 is WNHNN and CDR2 is SYGVQD (reference sequence). V shed 2 bases, J shed 7 bases, and the junction held 8 bases outside the gene matches.

The rearrangement links TRBV12-5 to TRBJ2-5; tentatively, D is TRBD1 (6 bases). This CDR3 is 18 amino acids long. Germline V gene data show CDR1 as LGHNT and CDR2 as FRNRAP. V was trimmed by 0 bases and J by 4 bases, leaving 21 bases between them. The CDR3 region is CASGLVLGGRLSGETQYF. CDR3 bases: TGTGCTAGTGGTTTGGTACTTGGGGGCCGGTTATCGGGAGAGACCCAGTACTTC. Complete variable domain (other parts from reference TRBV12-5 and TRBJ2-5): DARVTQTPRHKVTEMGQEVTMRCQPILGHNTVFWYRQTMMQGLELLAYFRNRAPLDDSGMPKDRFSAEMPDATLATLKIQPSEPRDSAVYFCASGLVLGGRLSGETQYFGPGTRLLVL.

V and J are TRBV13 and TRBJ2-7; D is uncertain. The germline gives CDR1 PRHDT, CDR2 FYEKMQ (reference sequence). The CDR3 sequence is 13 residues long. The germline V and J ends were trimmed by 1 base and 6 bases, with 10 bases remaining between them. This CDR3 reads CASSLASRSEQYV. The CDR3 bases are TGTGCCAGCAGCTTAGCCTCTAGAAGCGAGCAGTACGTC.

V gene TRBV28 combines with J gene TRBJ2-7; 10 positions agree with TRBD2. The CDR3 is 16 residues long. Unmatched junction bases numbered 12, after V lost 5 bases and J lost 5 bases. CDR1 is MDHEN, CDR2 SYDVKM, per germline. CDR3 residues: CASSRLAGTAKDEQYF. In DNA, the CDR3 is TGTGCCAGCAGTCGACTAGCGGGTACTGCTAAGGACGAGCAGTACTTC. The entire variable domain, with the rest obtained from reference TRBV28 and TRBJ2-7, is as follows: DVKVTQSSRYLVKRTGEKVFLECVQDMDHENMFWYRQDPGLGLRLIYFSYDVKMKEKGDIPEGYSVSREKKERFSLILESASTNQTSMYLCASSRLAGTAKDEQYFGPGTRLTVT.